A selection of T cell receptor beta chains follows, all from one sample in a study of blood T cell repertoires in COVID-19. Data came from immunoSEQ multiplex PCR; TCRdb stores just in-frame clones and leaves some out. The table shows under 250,000 clones, with 84% occurring only once. Sample: peripheral blood. The receptors shown here come from a man in his fifties with active or convalescent COVID-19. The CDR3 runs from the conserved cysteine through the conserved F or W. Fields, in order: V gene, CDR3 protein.

TRBV21-1,CASSKEAGGRKLFF
TRBV19,CASSISDRASEQFF
TRBV19,CARLPRGYQETQYF
TRBV7-2,CASSLVGQGAYEQYF
TRBV7-9,CASSLVTSYNEQFF
TRBV7-8,CASSRGDRGRISPLHF
TRBV7-6,CASSQDRAAGEKLFF
TRBV7-8,CASSLEKDRGNTIYF
TRBV28,CASSLPGSDTQYF
TRBV6-1,CASSERRVGTAGYTF
TRBV4-3,CASSQALAGTPYGYTF
TRBV5-1,CAYQKGDNYGYTF
TRBV5-1,CASSPGTDNSPLHF
TRBV7-2,CASSPGSGGRRETQYF
TRBV25-1,CATSHGPLNQPQHF
TRBV5-1,CASSLSMNNEQFF
TRBV29-1,CSVVGTGGYTF
TRBV3-1/TRBV3-2,CASSQGPGGAYEQYF
TRBV7-8,CASSPREVNTEAFF
TRBV19,CASSIGSTGDGETQYF
TRBV2,CASSGTGGGYNEQFF
TRBV4-1,CASSPRLAGVEQYF
TRBV7-9,CASSHDRDQPQHF
TRBV6-1,CASSDLGKGVSQPQHF
TRBV2,CASSPKGTEAFF
TRBV6-5,CASSSARQYTEAFF
TRBV3-1/TRBV3-2,CASSQLSLDGYTF
TRBV25-1,CASCGQGERTEAFF
TRBV30,CAWSWDSSGNTIYF
TRBV27,CASSLFIRDRLTPSSYNEQFF
TRBV28,CASSLSGIHTIYF
TRBV7-2,CASSPPGGGRETQYF
TRBV7-2,CASSWAGARQPQHF
TRBV28,CASRKTGGYEKLFF
TRBV29-1,CSVEGPSGNTIYF
TRBV5-4,CASSVTVYNEQFF
TRBV10-3,CAISGEGIFYGYTF
TRBV30,CAWSASTRSQETQYF
TRBV9,CASSFPGVEAFF
TRBV3-1/TRBV3-2,CASSQDVTVMFF
TRBV11-2,CASSSLTPGGARGYTF
TRBV10-3,CAISDLSGGNQPQHF
TRBV6-5,CASSYGLDPSTEAFF
TRBV12-3/TRBV12-4,CASSWTGNTEAFF
TRBV30,CAWSPGTSGGAYNEQFF
TRBV2,CASSGTSSYNEQFF
TRBV3-1/TRBV3-2,CASSGSGHQETQYF
TRBV2,CASRADSLNSPLHF
TRBV12-3/TRBV12-4,CASSLAAGNTIYF
TRBV5-1,CASSLVDSEYLGNTIYF
TRBV29-1,CSVTGGGAATDTQYF
TRBV7-3,CASSTGLTRTDTQYF
TRBV29-1,CSVEEDRGYEQYF
TRBV5-1,CASSQGDGPYGYTF
TRBV3-1/TRBV3-2,CASSQELQGASEQFF